The entry below describes one T cell receptor (beta chain). Its antigen is not identified. The sample's treatment: oral pan-JAK inhibitor, 5-10 mg twice daily. RNA, once extracted, was reverse transcribed into cDNA for use as the sequencing template. Repertoires were generated with immunoSEQ multiplex PCR, while TCRdb's copy carries only in-frame clones and drops some. Of 95,000 to 150,000 clones in the sample, about half were seen once. These data come from a study of CD8+ T cells in alopecia areata. Study-wide context: Affected scalp percentage gauged treated patients' severity. General study findings and limits: Lesional tissue from the scalp (especially in alopecia totalis/universalis) showed higher clonality than normal scalp.

CDR1 and CDR2 (germline): SGHNT, YYREEE (reference sequence). This CDR3 has 13 amino acids. The J segment lost 4 bases and the V segment lost 4 bases, leaving 5 bases of the junction unmatched. V gene TRBV5-4 combines with J gene TRBJ2-7; 7 bases map to TRBD1. The starting material was CD4+ T cells sorted from blood, obtained at week 4, from a patient treated with tofacitinib. This TCR derives from a human donor with alopecia areata. The CDR3 DNA reads as TGTGCCAGCAGCCTCCTGGGACAGTACGAGCAGTACTTC. Translating it yields CASSLLGQYEQYF.